This TCR beta chain was identified during a study of shared clonotypes between healthy human individuals. Study-wide results and limits: Clonotype sharing levels among donors were expected to vary with sequencing depth. A handful of donors had 5% to 6% of their naive CD4 clonotypes in common.

V gave up 2 bases and J gave up 7 bases, with 4 bases separating them. CDR1 and CDR2 (germline): SQVTM, ANQGSEA. The CDR3 covers 10 residues. On this clone: Its antigen remains unknown.

The assay was immunoSEQ multiplex PCR, and TCRdb's table has in-frame clones only and misses some. The sample shows 1.4 million or so clones, just under 99% of them seen only once. The TCR sequence derives from a man aged 25-45 years in good health. What was sequenced was naive CD4+ T cells sorted from blood. Indicated subset: CD45RA+ positively selected. The rearrangement uses TRBV29-1 and TRBJ2-3, with no clear D. CDR3 coding DNA: TGCAGCGTTGAAATAAATACGCAGTATTTT. It is translated as CSVEINTQYF.